A selection of T cell receptor beta chains follows, all from one sample in a study of blood T cells in healthy people across ages. TCRdb re-analysed the 5' RACE reads in MiXCR, keeping a single row per CDR3 protein. The data contain roughly 800,000 distinct CDR3 sequences, about 62% of them singletons. The sequencing input was blood. These receptors were taken from a man aged 25-45 years in good health. Each CDR3 is given with its conserved first and last residue. A D gene is named only where the DNA matches it firmly. Clone size appears in some rows only: once, few, many, or a class for an expanded clone.

v_gene	j_gene	abundance	d_gene	CDR3aa	CDR3nt
TRBV24-1	TRBJ2-4	.	TRBD1	CATSDSRTGGANIQYF	TGTGCCACCAGTGACTCTCGGACAGGGGGCGCCAACATTCAGTACTTC
TRBV2	TRBJ2-1	once	.	CASRTGEVGNEQFF	TGTGCCAGCAGGACGGGGGAGGTCGGTAATGAGCAGTTCTTC
TRBV20-1	TRBJ2-1	.	TRBD2	CSAREAASGINEQFF	TGCAGTGCTAGAGAGGCGGCTAGCGGAATCAATGAGCAGTTCTTC
TRBV28	TRBJ2-1	.	.	CASSFYPGNNEQFF	TGTGCCAGCAGTTTTTACCCCGGTAACAATGAGCAGTTCTTC
TRBV7-9	TRBJ2-4	few	.	CASSGGPSPNIQYF	TGTGCCAGCAGCGGGGGGCCTTCGCCGAACATTCAGTACTTC
TRBV5-1	TRBJ2-7	many	.	CASSLEGTYEQYF	TGCGCCAGCAGCTTGGAAGGGACCTACGAGCAGTACTTC
TRBV4-2	TRBJ2-6	.	.	CASSTDSGTNVLTF	TGTGCCAGCAGCACAGACTCTGGGACCAACGTCCTGACTTTC
TRBV4-2	TRBJ2-1	.	.	CASSQVASKVYNEQFF	TGTGCCAGCAGCCAGGTAGCGTCTAAGGTCTACAATGAGCAGTTCTTC
TRBV29-1	TRBJ2-3	.	TRBD1	CSALRGQGAQNPRTQYF	TGCAGCGCCCTGAGGGGACAGGGGGCGCAGAATCCACGGACGCAGTATTTT
TRBV30	TRBJ1-5	few	.	CAWSLLGNQPQHF	TGTGCCTGGAGTCTGTTGGGCAATCAGCCCCAGCATTTT
TRBV14	TRBJ2-1	once	TRBD2	CASSQLAGAHNEQFF	TGTGCCAGCAGCCAACTAGCGGGGGCCCACAATGAGCAGTTCTTC
TRBV4-3	TRBJ2-3	few	.	CASSQARADTQYF	TGCGCCAGCAGCCAAGCCAGGGCAGATACGCAGTATTTT
TRBV29-1	TRBJ2-1	.	TRBD2	CSVAGVSGTNNKQFF	TGCAGCGTTGCAGGCGTAAGTGGGACTAACAATAAGCAGTTCTTC
TRBV5-4	TRBJ2-5	.	TRBD1	CASSQGLQGPGETQYF	TGTGCCAGCAGCCAGGGGTTACAGGGGCCCGGAGAGACCCAGTACTTC
TRBV20-1	TRBJ2-3	.	.	CSARGFSRGSTDTQYF	TGCAGTGCTAGAGGCTTCTCTAGGGGGAGCACAGATACGCAGTATTTT
TRBV12-3/TRBV12-4	TRBJ2-2	.	TRBD2	CASSLELAETGELFF	TGTGCCAGCAGTTTAGAACTAGCGGAGACCGGGGAGCTGTTTTTT
TRBV18	TRBJ1-2	.	TRBD1	CASSPLDRGEDYGYTF	TGTGCCAGCTCACCACTGGACAGGGGGGAAGACTATGGCTACACCTTC
TRBV5-1	TRBJ2-3	few	.	CASSLVGTDRTDTQYF	TGCGCCAGCAGCTTGGTGGGGACGGATAGAACAGATACGCAGTATTTT
TRBV4-2	TRBJ2-1	.	TRBD2	CASSQERGGSSYNEQFF	TGTGCCAGCAGCCAAGAACGGGGGGGGAGCTCCTACAATGAGCAGTTCTTC
TRBV7-9	TRBJ1-1	few	.	CASSLGPSEAFF	TGTGCCAGCAGCTTAGGGCCCAGCGAAGCTTTCTTT
TRBV7-2	TRBJ2-4	few	.	CASSLKGENIQYF	TGTGCCAGCAGCCTGAAGGGGGAAAACATTCAGTACTTC
TRBV7-2	TRBJ1-2	.	TRBD1	CASSPDRGGSHSYTF	TGTGCCAGCAGCCCAGACAGGGGAGGGAGTCATAGCTACACCTTC
TRBV7-8	TRBJ2-7	few	.	CASSNGIPGEQYF	TGTGCCAGCAGCAATGGAATTCCCGGGGAGCAGTACTTC
TRBV29-1	TRBJ2-1	.	TRBD1	CSVARQGASEQFF	TGCAGCGTTGCGAGACAGGGGGCGAGTGAGCAGTTCTTC
TRBV4-2	TRBJ2-5	.	.	CASQQDQETQYF	TGTGCCAGTCAACAGGACCAAGAGACCCAGTACTTC
TRBV6-2/TRBV6-3	TRBJ2-6	.	.	CASSYGGIGANVLTF	TGTGCCAGCAGTTATGGAGGGATTGGGGCCAACGTCCTGACTTTC
TRBV6-5	TRBJ2-7	.	.	CASSYASAAPTPYEQYF	TGTGCCAGCAGTTACGCGAGCGCTGCACCAACTCCTTACGAGCAGTACTTC
TRBV7-6	TRBJ2-7	.	.	CASSLRAAGSFDEQYF	TGTGCCAGCAGCTTAAGGGCTGCGGGATCCTTCGACGAGCAGTACTTC
TRBV2	TRBJ1-2	few	.	CASSERPGGVRANYGYTF	TGTGCCAGCAGTGAACGGCCGGGAGGGGTAAGGGCTAACTATGGCTACACCTTC
TRBV7-2	TRBJ2-3	.	.	CASSSNPDLSTDTQYF	TGTGCCAGCAGCTCAAACCCGGACCTCAGCACAGATACGCAGTATTTT
TRBV9	TRBJ1-2	.	TRBD1	CASRDRLDYGYTF	TGTGCCAGCCGGGACAGACTCGACTATGGCTACACCTTC
TRBV20-1	TRBJ2-7	once	TRBD1	CSARDLQGAHYEQYF	TGCAGTGCTAGAGATTTACAGGGGGCCCACTACGAGCAGTACTTC
TRBV4-2	TRBJ2-5	.	.	CASSRSLDYQETQYF	TGTGCCAGCAGTCGAAGCCTGGACTACCAAGAGACCCAGTACTTC
TRBV7-2	TRBJ2-3	.	TRBD2	CASSQQSGRYTGTDTQYF	TGTGCCAGCAGTCAACAGAGCGGGAGGTACACTGGCACAGATACGCAGTATTTT
TRBV10-3	TRBJ2-5	.	.	CAISAQGLQETQYF	TGTGCCATCAGTGCCCAGGGGCTTCAAGAGACCCAGTACTTC
TRBV4-2	TRBJ2-1	.	.	CASSQDLEYEQFF	TGTGCCAGCAGCCAAGATCTTGAGTATGAGCAGTTCTTC
TRBV12-3/TRBV12-4	TRBJ2-3	.	.	CASSSMDVSLDTQYF	TGTGCCAGCAGTTCTATGGACGTCAGCTTAGATACGCAGTATTTT
TRBV7-2	TRBJ1-1	.	.	CASSSVPTGRTTEAFF	TGTGCCAGCAGCTCCGTCCCGACAGGACGGACCACTGAAGCTTTCTTT
TRBV12-3/TRBV12-4	TRBJ2-3	.	TRBD2	CASSLAGTSGNTDTQYF	TGTGCCAGCAGTTTAGCCGGGACTAGCGGAAACACAGATACGCAGTATTTT
TRBV7-8	TRBJ2-6	once	TRBD1	CAGGQGAYGANVLTF	TGTGCCGGCGGACAGGGGGCGTACGGGGCCAACGTCCTGACTTTC
TRBV7-9	TRBJ1-6	.	TRBD1	CASSPRRTGDNSPLHF	TGTGCCAGCAGCCCCCGCAGGACAGGGGATAATTCACCCCTCCACTTT
TRBV12-3/TRBV12-4	TRBJ1-5	.	.	CASRVGFDSNQPQHF	TGTGCCAGTAGGGTCGGGTTCGATAGCAATCAGCCCCAGCATTTT
TRBV28	TRBJ2-1	.	.	CASRVTGNEQFF	TGTGCCAGCAGGGTGACAGGCAATGAGCAGTTCTTC